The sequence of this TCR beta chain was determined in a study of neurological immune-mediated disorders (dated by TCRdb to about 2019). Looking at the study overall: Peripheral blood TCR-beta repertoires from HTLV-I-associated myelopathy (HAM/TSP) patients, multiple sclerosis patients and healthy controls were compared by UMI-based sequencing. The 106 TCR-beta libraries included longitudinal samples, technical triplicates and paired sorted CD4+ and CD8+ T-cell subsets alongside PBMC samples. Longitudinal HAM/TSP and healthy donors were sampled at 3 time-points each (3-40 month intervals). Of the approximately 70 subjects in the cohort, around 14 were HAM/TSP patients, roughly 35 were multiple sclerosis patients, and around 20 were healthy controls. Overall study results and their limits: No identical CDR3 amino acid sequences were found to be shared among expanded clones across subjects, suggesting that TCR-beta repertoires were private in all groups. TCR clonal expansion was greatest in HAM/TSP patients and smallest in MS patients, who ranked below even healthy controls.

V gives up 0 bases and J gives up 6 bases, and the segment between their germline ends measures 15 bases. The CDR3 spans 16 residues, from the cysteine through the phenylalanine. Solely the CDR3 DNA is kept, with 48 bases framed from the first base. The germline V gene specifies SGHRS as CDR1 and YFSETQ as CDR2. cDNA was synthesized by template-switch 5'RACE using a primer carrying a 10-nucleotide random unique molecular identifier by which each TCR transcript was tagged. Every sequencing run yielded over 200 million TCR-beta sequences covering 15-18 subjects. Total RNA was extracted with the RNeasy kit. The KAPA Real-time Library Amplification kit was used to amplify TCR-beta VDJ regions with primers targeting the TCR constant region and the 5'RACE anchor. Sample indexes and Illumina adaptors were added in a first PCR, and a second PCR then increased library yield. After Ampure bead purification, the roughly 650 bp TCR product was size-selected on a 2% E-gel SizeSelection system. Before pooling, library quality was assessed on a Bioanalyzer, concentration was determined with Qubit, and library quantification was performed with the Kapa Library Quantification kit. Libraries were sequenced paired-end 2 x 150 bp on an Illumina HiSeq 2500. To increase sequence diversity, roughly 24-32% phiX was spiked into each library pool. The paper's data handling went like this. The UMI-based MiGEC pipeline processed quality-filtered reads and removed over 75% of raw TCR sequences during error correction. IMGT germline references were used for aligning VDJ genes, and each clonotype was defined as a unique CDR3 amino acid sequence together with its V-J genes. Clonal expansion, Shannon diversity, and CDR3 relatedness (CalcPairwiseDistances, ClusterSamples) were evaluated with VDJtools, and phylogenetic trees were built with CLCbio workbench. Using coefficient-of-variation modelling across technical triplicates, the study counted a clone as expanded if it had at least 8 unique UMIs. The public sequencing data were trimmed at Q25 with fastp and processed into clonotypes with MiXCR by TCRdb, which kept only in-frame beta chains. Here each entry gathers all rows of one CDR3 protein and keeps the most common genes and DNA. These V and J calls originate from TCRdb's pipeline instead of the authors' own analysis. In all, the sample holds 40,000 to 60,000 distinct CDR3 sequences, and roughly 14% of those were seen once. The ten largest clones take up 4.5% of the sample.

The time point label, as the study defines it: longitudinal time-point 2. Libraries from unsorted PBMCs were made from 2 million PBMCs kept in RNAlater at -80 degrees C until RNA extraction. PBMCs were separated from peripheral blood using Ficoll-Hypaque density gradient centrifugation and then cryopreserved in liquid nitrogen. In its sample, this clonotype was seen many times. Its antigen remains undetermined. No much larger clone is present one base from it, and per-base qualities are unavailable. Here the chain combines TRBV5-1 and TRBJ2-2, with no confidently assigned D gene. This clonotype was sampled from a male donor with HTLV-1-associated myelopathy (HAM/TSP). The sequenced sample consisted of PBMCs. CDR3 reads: CASSLEARSPPGELFF. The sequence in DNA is TGCGCCAGCAGCTTGGAGGCCAGGAGTCCCCCCGGGGAGCTGTTTTTT.